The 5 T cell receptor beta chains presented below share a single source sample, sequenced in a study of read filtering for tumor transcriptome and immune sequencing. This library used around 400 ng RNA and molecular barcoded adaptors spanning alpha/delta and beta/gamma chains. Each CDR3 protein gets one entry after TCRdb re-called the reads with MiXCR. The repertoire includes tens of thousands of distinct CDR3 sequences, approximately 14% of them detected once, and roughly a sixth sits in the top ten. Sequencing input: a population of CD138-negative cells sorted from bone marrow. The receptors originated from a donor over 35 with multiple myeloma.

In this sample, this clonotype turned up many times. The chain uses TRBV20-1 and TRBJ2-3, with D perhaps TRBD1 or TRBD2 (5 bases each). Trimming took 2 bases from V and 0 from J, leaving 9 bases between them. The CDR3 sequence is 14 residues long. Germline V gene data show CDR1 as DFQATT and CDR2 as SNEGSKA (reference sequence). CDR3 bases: TGCAGTGCTAGAAAAGGGACCAGCACAGATACGCAGTATTTT. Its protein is CSARKGTSTDTQYF.

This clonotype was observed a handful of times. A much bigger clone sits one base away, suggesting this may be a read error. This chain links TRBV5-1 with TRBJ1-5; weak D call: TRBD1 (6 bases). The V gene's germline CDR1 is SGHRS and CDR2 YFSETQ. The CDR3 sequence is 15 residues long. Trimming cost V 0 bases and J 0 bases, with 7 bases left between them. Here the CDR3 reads CASSLEGVSNQPQHF. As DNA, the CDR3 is TGCGCCAGCAGCTTGGAGGGGGTTAGCAATCAGCCCCAGCATTTT.

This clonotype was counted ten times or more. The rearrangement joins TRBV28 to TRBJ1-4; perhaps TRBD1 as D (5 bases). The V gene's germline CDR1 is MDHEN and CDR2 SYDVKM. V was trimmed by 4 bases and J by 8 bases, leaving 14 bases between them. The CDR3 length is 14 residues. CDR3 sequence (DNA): TGTGCCAGCAGTTCCTCAGGGTGGCCCGAAAAACTGTTTTTT. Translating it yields CASSSSGWPEKLFF.

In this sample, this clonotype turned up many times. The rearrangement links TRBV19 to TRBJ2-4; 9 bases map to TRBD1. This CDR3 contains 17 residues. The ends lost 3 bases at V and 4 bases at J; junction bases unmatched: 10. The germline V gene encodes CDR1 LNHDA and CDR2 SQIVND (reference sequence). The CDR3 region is CASSIQSNRGPKNIQYF. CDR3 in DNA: TGTGCCAGTAGTATTCAGTCAAACAGGGGGCCAAAAAACATTCAGTACTTC.

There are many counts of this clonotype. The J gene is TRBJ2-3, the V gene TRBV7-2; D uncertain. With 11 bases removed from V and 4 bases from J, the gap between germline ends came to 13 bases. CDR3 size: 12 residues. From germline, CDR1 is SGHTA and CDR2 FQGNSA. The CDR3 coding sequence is TGTGCCGGCCGAGCGCCGGCAGATACGCAGTATTTT. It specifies CAGRAPADTQYF. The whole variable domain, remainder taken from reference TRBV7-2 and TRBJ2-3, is GAGVSQSPSNKVTEKGKDVELRCDPISGHTALYWYRQSLGQGLEFLIYFQGNSAPDKSGLPSDRFSAERTGGSVSTLTIQRTQQEDSAVYLCAGRAPADTQYFGPGTRLTVL.